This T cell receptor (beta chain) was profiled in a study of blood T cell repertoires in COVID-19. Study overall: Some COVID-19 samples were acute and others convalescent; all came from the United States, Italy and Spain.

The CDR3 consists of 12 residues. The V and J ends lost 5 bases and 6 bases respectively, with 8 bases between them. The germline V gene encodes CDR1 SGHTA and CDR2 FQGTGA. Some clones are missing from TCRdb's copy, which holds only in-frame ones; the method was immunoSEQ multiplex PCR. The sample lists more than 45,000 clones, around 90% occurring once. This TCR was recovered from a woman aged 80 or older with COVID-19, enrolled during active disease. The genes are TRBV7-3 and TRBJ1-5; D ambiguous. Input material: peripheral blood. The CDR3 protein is CASSNRGQPQHF. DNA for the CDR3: TGTGCCAGCAGCAACCGGGGTCAGCCCCAGCATTTT.